Below are 5 T cell receptor beta chains sequenced from a single sample in a study of post-analysis software for immune sequencing data. Study observations and caveats: Patients carried four or five TRBV segments more frequently than controls did, and TRBV5-6, TRBV5-1 and TRBV20-1 were among them.

Their recognized antigens are unknown. Every TCR beta cDNA library bore unique molecular identifiers. TCRdb re-derived calls from the PCR reads in MiXCR, one entry per CDR3 protein. The repertoire holds about 540,000 distinct CDR3 sequences, with 30% to 40% as singletons. Input material: blood. The source of these receptors is a girl aged 2 to 17 with multiple sclerosis.

This clonotype came up a few times. The V gene is TRBV29-1, the J gene TRBJ2-4; D perhaps matches TRBD2 (5 bases). Germline CDR1 is SQVTM and CDR2 is ANQGSEA. This CDR3 is 13 amino acids long. The germline V and J ends were trimmed by 5 bases and 6 bases, with 14 bases remaining between them. The CDR3 is CSVPAGVGNIQYF. The CDR3 DNA follows: TGCAGCGTTCCAGCCGGGGTGGGAAACATTCAGTACTTC.

This clonotype came up a few times. The CDR3 loop is CSVIRRLNTEAFF. As DNA, the CDR3 is TGCAGCGTTATTCGGAGATTGAACACTGAAGCTTTCTTT. V gene TRBV29-1 combines with J gene TRBJ1-1; no clear D gene. Germline V gene lookup returns CDR1 SQVTM and CDR2 ANQGSEA. The CDR3 is made up of 13 amino acids. Trimming shortened V by 5 bases and J by 0 bases, and 10 bases separated the two germline ends.

J is TRBJ1-2 and V is TRBV12-3 or TRBV12-4; weak D call: TRBD1 (5 bases). This CDR3 is 15 amino acids long. The V gene lost 4 bases and the J gene lost 5 bases, with 17 bases spanning the gap. CDR3 nucleotide sequence: TGTGCCAGCAGTTCCGACAGCCCGACGTGGTATGGCTACACCTTC. It yields the protein CASSSDSPTWYGYTF.

This clonotype was seen a handful of times. This CDR3 reads CASSAYGVYEQYF. CDR3 nucleotide sequence: TGTGCCAGCAGTGCCTACGGGGTCTACGAGCAGTACTTC. The chain recombines TRBV6-1 with TRBJ2-7; possibly TRBD2 for D (5 bases). This CDR3 has 13 amino acids. Trimming took 4 bases from V and 3 from J, leaving 10 bases between them. Germline V lookup: CDR1 MNHNS, CDR2 SASEGT.

The chain joins TRBV6-5 to TRBJ2-7; D is unclear. The germline V gene has CDR1 MNHEY and CDR2 SVGAGI. V lost 7 bases and J 5 bases, leaving 12 bases between the germline ends. CDR3 size: 12 residues. CDR3 sequence: CASISVGHEQYF. In DNA form, the CDR3 reads TGTGCCAGCATCTCAGTGGGTCACGAGCAGTACTTC.